The 22 T cell receptor beta chains given below trace back to one sample, sequenced in a study of beta chain features in type 1 diabetes. Expressed TCRB transcripts were sequenced after all isolated RNA was converted to cDNA. Repertoires were generated with immunoSEQ multiplex PCR, while TCRdb's copy carries only in-frame clones and drops some. The table shows a few hundred thousand clones, with about 15% occurring only once. Notes on the study in general: When Type 1 diabetes patients were examined, their TCRB CDR3s proved moderately but significantly shorter in all four CD4+ subsets.

The antigens for these receptors are not known. The sequenced sample was naive CD4+ T cells from blood. The receptors originated from a man in his thirties or forties with type 1 diabetes.

The chain couples TRBV2 to TRBJ2-3, with D perhaps TRBD1 (6 bases). The CDR3 length is 14 residues. Germline V gene sequence: CDR1 SNHLY, CDR2 FYNNEI. Trimming pared 6 bases from V and 4 bases from J, leaving 14 bases between. This CDR3 reads CASSSDSKSDTQYF. The CDR3 nucleotides are TGTGCCAGCAGCTCGGACAGTAAGTCAGATACGCAGTATTTT.

The CDR3 bases are TGCGCCAGCCGACCCCTGGACAGAGGAATCTCCTACGAGCAGTACTTC. This encodes CASRPLDRGISYEQYF. This chain connects TRBV23-1 to TRBJ2-5, with D perhaps matching TRBD1 (6 bases). The tail of the sequence fits TRBJ2-7 better, so the J call may be wrong. TRBV23-1 is an ORF for which the function is uncertain. The CDR3 runs to 16 residues.

This clone was found a few times. The V and J genes are TRBV7-9 and TRBJ2-7, with TRBD1 identical over 10 bases. CDR1 is SEHNR, CDR2 FQNEAQ, per germline (reference sequence). CDR3 length equals 16 residues. Losses at the gene ends were 5 bases for V and 4 bases for J; bases not matched to a gene: 11. The CDR3 bases are TGTGCCAGCAGCAGAGACTACCGGGACAGGGGATACGAGCAGTACTTC. It codes for CASSRDYRDRGYEQYF.

This clone was counted only a few times. The chain has TRBV14 and TRBJ2-2; TRBD1 matches 7 bases. Germline-derived CDR1 and CDR2 are SGHDN and FVKESK. V was clipped by 4 bases and J by 3 bases; unmatched bases: 8. CDR3 length equals 16 residues. DNA for the CDR3: TGTGCCAGCAGCCTCCAGGGGGACCGTCACACCGGGGAGCTGTTTTTT. This codes for CASSLQGDRHTGELFF.

This chain joins TRBV4-2 and TRBJ2-5, with TRBD2 matching 9 bases. CDR3 length: 18 amino acids. Trimming at V came to 0 bases and at J to 1 base, leaving 9 bases not matched to a gene. The germline CDR1 and CDR2 sequences are LGHNA and YNFKEQ. The CDR3 DNA reads as TGTGCCAGCAGCCAAGATGTTTCGGTAGCGGGAGCCCAAGAGACCCAGTACTTC. It translates to CASSQDVSVAGAQETQYF.

With regard to this clone: This sample also contains other DNA sequences that code for the same CDR3. The rearrangement joins TRBV5-1 to TRBJ2-7; D remains ambiguous. Per the germline V gene, CDR1 is SGHRS and CDR2 is YFSETQ. The V gene lost 0 bases and the J gene lost 6 bases, with 4 bases spanning the gap. This CDR3 spans 11 amino acids. The CDR3 here is CASSLDSEQYF. The CDR3 DNA follows: TGCGCCAGCAGCTTGGACTCCGAGCAGTACTTC.

The V and J genes are TRBV19 and TRBJ1-1, with unresolved D. CDR3 length: 13 residues. Germline V gene sequence: CDR1 LNHDA, CDR2 SQIVND (reference sequence). Between the trimmed V and J ends, which lost 4 bases and 4 bases, there was a span of 10 bases. The CDR3 reads CASSTHRGTEAFF. CDR3 sequence (DNA): TGTGCCAGTAGTACGCATAGAGGCACTGAAGCTTTCTTT.

V is TRBV11-1 and J is TRBJ1-1; TRBD1 aligns across 7 bases. Germline trimming cut 1 base from V and 0 bases from J; bases unmatched to any gene: 5. The CDR3 consists of 16 residues. CDR1 and CDR2 (germline): SGHAT, FQDESV (reference sequence). CDR3 DNA sequence: TGTGCCAGCAGCTTAGGACGACAGGGAGTGAACACTGAAGCTTTCTTT. Translation: CASSLGRQGVNTEAFF.

In DNA, the CDR3 is TGCGCCAGCAGCTTGAGACTAGCGGGCTACCAAGAGACCCAGTACTTC. Its translation is CASSLRLAGYQETQYF. The chain combines TRBV5-1 with TRBJ2-5, with 10 bases lining up with TRBD2. Looked up from germline, CDR1 is SGHRS and CDR2 is YFSETQ. J lost 0 bases, V lost 1 base, and 3 bases had no gene match. The CDR3 has 16 residues.

This chain uses TRBV7-9 with TRBJ1-4, with 8 bases identical to TRBD1. V was clipped by 5 bases and J by 12 bases; unmatched bases: 5. The CDR3 length is 12 residues. The germline CDR1 and CDR2 sequences are SEHNR and FQNEAQ (reference sequence). This CDR3 is CASSTTGVELFF. DNA for the CDR3: TGTGCCAGCAGCACGACAGGGGTGGAACTGTTTTTT.

This clone appeared a few times. The chain joins TRBV30 to TRBJ1-1; D remains ambiguous. The CDR3 sequence is 13 residues long. Trimming left V 5 bases short and J 0 bases short, with 10 bases between. Germline-derived CDR1 and CDR2 are GTSNPN and SVGIG (reference sequence). The CDR3 bases are TGTGCCTGGGGGAGAGGGTTGAACACTGAAGCTTTCTTT. It specifies CAWGRGLNTEAFF.

The count of this clone is one. CDR3 amino acids: CASTPRNRGQGETQYF. CDR3 in DNA: TGTGCCAGCACCCCCCGCAACAGGGGGCAAGGAGAGACCCAGTACTTC. The chain uses TRBV2 and TRBJ2-5; TRBD1 matches 9 bases. CDR1 and CDR2 (germline): SNHLY, FYNNEI. The CDR3 totals 16 residues. J gave up 4 bases and V 7 bases, and 13 bases lay outside the gene matches.

This chain links TRBV7-8 with TRBJ1-4; 8 positions match TRBD1. Germline CDR1 is SGHVS and CDR2 is FQNEAQ. Losses at the gene ends were 5 bases for V and 7 bases for J; bases not matched to a gene: 9. CDR3 length: 15 amino acids. CDR3 amino acids: CASSPERQGREKLFF. The CDR3 DNA sequence: TGTGCCAGCAGCCCTGAGAGACAGGGGCGTGAAAAACTGTTTTTT.

This chain connects TRBV11-2 to TRBJ2-7; the match to TRBD2 covers 10 bases. Germline V lookup: CDR1 SGHAT, CDR2 FQNNGV. V was clipped by 7 bases and J by 6 bases; unmatched bases: 15. The CDR3 contains 16 residues. CDR3 sequence reads: CASTQISGRAVGEQYF. The CDR3 DNA reads as TGTGCCAGCACCCAGATAAGCGGGAGGGCCGTCGGCGAGCAGTACTTC.

The V and J genes are TRBV5-1 and TRBJ2-2; tentatively, D is TRBD1 (6 bases). The germline V gene has CDR1 SGHRS and CDR2 YFSETQ. The length of the CDR3 is 16 residues. Trimming cost V 0 bases and J 1 base, with 10 bases left between them. The CDR3 region is CASSLGQGLNTGELFF. The CDR3 nucleotides read TGCGCCAGCAGCTTGGGCCAGGGGTTGAACACCGGGGAGCTGTTTTTT.

The chain joins TRBV27 to TRBJ2-5; 15 bases are a match to TRBD2. Germline V lookup: CDR1 MNHEY, CDR2 SMNVEV (reference sequence). With 1 base clipped from V and 4 bases from J, the junction kept 4 bases outside the gene matches. The CDR3 has 17 amino acids. For the CDR3, the DNA is TGTGCCAGCAGTTTATGGTCGGGACTAGCGGGGGGAGAGACCCAGTACTTC. Translated: CASSLWSGLAGGETQYF.

This rearrangement joins TRBV5-1 to TRBJ1-1; 9 bases align to TRBD1. This CDR3 contains 16 residues. The trim removed 0 bases at V and 0 bases at J, leaving 3 bases unmatched. Germline loops: CDR1 SGHRS, CDR2 YFSETQ. CDR3 bases: TGCGCCAGCAGCTTGGGGACAGGGGCTATGAACACTGAAGCTTTCTTT. Translation gives CASSLGTGAMNTEAFF.

The chain couples TRBV10-3 to TRBJ2-5, with 9 bases identical to TRBD2. After removal of 2 bases from V and 5 bases from J, the junction contained 9 bases not matched to a gene. Germline CDR1 and CDR2: ENHRY and SYGVKD. The CDR3 is 16 amino acids. The CDR3 loop reads CAISEPDSGRGETQYF. The DNA of the CDR3 is TGTGCCATCAGTGAGCCCGATAGCGGGAGAGGGGAGACCCAGTACTTC.

The sample holds a few counts of this clone. The rearrangement joins TRBV11-2 to TRBJ2-3, with TRBD2 identical over 7 bases. CDR1 and CDR2 from the germline V gene are SGHAT and FQNNGV. This CDR3 is 16 amino acids long. V lost 5 bases to trimming and J lost 2 bases; unmatched junction nucleotides: 10. The CDR3 coding sequence is TGTGCCAGCAGCCCTATTTGGGGGGGGGACACAGATACGCAGTATTTT. It codes for CASSPIWGGDTDTQYF.

The J gene is TRBJ2-3, the V gene TRBV5-5; possible D gene TRBD2, 5 bases. Trimming took off 0 bases at V and 4 bases at J, with 9 bases between the two ends. CDR3 size: 14 residues. Germline V gene sequence: CDR1 SGHKS, CDR2 YYEKEE (reference sequence). The CDR3 sequence: CASSLALASDTQYF. CDR3 in DNA: TGTGCCAGCAGCTTGGCGCTAGCCTCAGATACGCAGTATTTT.

This rearrangement joins TRBV29-1 to TRBJ2-1; 8 bases agree with TRBD1. Germline CDR1 reads SQVTM; CDR2 reads ANQGSEA. Trimming took 4 bases from V and 9 from J; bases not matched to a gene: 8. The CDR3 runs 13 residues. CDR3 DNA sequence: TGCAGCGTTGCCACGGACAGGGAAGGTGAGCAGTTCTTC. Residues: CSVATDREGEQFF.

This clone was detected only a few times. The chain carries TRBV7-9 and TRBJ1-1; 7 bases fit TRBD1. The CDR3 has 15 residues. J gave up 4 bases and V 2 bases, and 7 bases lay outside the gene matches. The V gene's germline CDR1 is SEHNR and CDR2 FQNEAQ (reference sequence). The CDR3, as DNA: TGTGCCAGCAGCTTAATGGCAGGGGGATTCACTGAAGCTTTCTTT. Its protein product is CASSLMAGGFTEAFF.